The next 23 T cell receptor beta chains were all read from a single sample in a study of beta chain features in type 1 diabetes listed by TCRdb under 2018. To prepare the library, the immunoSEQ multiplex PCR assay was applied. The entire isolated RNA was reverse transcribed using the High Capacity cDNA Reverse Transcription Kit, and thus expressed TCRB transcripts were sequenced. TCRdb limited this immuneACCESS table to in-frame rearrangements with V and J called. A share of clones is missing; checked studies link under half to unresolved V genes, and the rest is unexplained. This sample lists some 350,000 clones; around a tenth were detected once. Less than 0.65% of the sample belongs to the ten largest clones. On the study overall, not on this receptor specifically: Type 1 diabetes patients showed a moderate but significant shortening of TCRB CDR3 length in all four CD4+ subsets.

No antigen is known for these receptors. The sample taken for sequencing was central memory CD4+ T cells from blood. Receptor source: a man aged 25 to 45 with type 1 diabetes.

V usage is TRBV7-9 and J usage is TRBJ2-5, with D possibly being TRBD1 (5 bases). Germline CDR1 and CDR2: SEHNR and FQNEAQ (reference sequence). The length of the CDR3 is 12 residues. V was trimmed by 5 bases and J by 3 bases, leaving 7 bases between them. The CDR3 protein is CASSDSEETQYF. CDR3 sequence (DNA): TGTGCCAGCAGCGACAGCGAAGAGACCCAGTACTTC.

This chain joins TRBV7-9 and TRBJ2-2; 7 nucleotides match TRBD1. With 0 bases clipped from V and 1 base from J, the junction kept 5 bases outside the gene matches. CDR1 SEHNR and CDR2 FQNEAQ come from the germline V gene (reference sequence). The CDR3 runs 17 residues. In nucleotides, the CDR3 is TGTGCCAGCAGCTTAGCAGTCGGGACAGTGAACACCGGGGAGCTGTTTTTT. It yields the protein CASSLAVGTVNTGELFF.

The chain combines TRBV27 with TRBJ2-5; the match to TRBD1 covers 8 bases. This CDR3 is 16 amino acids long. The germline V gene has CDR1 MNHEY and CDR2 SMNVEV (reference sequence). The V segment lost 6 bases and the J segment 0 bases; nucleotides outside the gene matches: 9. The CDR3 nucleotides are TGTGCCAGCAGCTACGACAGGGGTCCTTACCAAGAGACCCAGTACTTC. Amino acid sequence: CASSYDRGPYQETQYF.

Points on this clone: This sample includes further DNA sequences coding for the same CDR3. The rearrangement uses TRBV7-3 and TRBJ2-1; 8 bases match TRBD2. This CDR3 has 14 residues. V lost 2 bases to trimming and J lost 8 bases; unmatched junction nucleotides: 5. Germline V gene lookup returns CDR1 SGHTA and CDR2 FQGTGA. The CDR3 protein is CASSLRAGVDEQFF. As DNA, the CDR3 is TGTGCCAGCAGCTTACGAGCGGGAGTTGATGAGCAGTTCTTC. Filled out from reference TRBV7-3 and TRBJ2-1, the complete variable domain reads GAGVSQTPSNKVTEKGKYVELRCDPISGHTALYWYRQSLGQGPEFLIYFQGTGAADDSGLPNDRFFAVRPEGSVSTLKIQRTERGDSAVYLCASSLRAGVDEQFFGPGTRLTVL.

This clone showed up many times. In the same sample, other DNA sequences code for this CDR3. The V and J genes are TRBV5-6 and TRBJ2-7; 8 bases line up with TRBD1. This CDR3 comprises 14 residues. CDR1 is SGHDT, CDR2 YYEEEE, per germline. Trimming cost V 2 bases and J 3 bases; bases outside gene matches: 4. CDR3 amino acids: CASSLGQGRYEQYF. Written as DNA, the CDR3 is TGTGCCAGCAGCTTAGGACAGGGACGCTACGAGCAGTACTTC.

This clone was seen a handful of times. The V and J genes are TRBV28 and TRBJ2-1; D perhaps matches TRBD1 (5 bases). In germline, CDR1 is MDHEN, CDR2 SYDVKM. The V and J ends lost 8 bases and 4 bases respectively, with 9 bases between them. The CDR3 sequence is 12 residues long. In DNA form, the CDR3 reads TGTGCCAGCGTCGACAGATACAATGAGCAGTTCTTC. It is translated as CASVDRYNEQFF.

This clone was detected many times. One junction end disagrees with the germline gene, perhaps due to a read error. As DNA, the CDR3 is TGTGCCAGCAGCTGGGCCGGGACCACTATGATCTTC. It encodes CASSWAGTTMIF. This sequence joins TRBV7-2 and TRBJ2-1; D is tentatively TRBD1 or TRBD2 (5 bases each). The germline V gene has CDR1 SGHTA and CDR2 FQGNSA. CDR3 size: 12 residues.

The chain uses TRBV5-5 and TRBJ2-7; 11 bases match TRBD2. The CDR3 sequence is 14 residues long. Germline V gene lookup returns CDR1 SGHKS and CDR2 YYEKEE (reference sequence). After removal of 5 bases from V and 2 bases from J, the junction contained 3 bases not matched to a gene. The CDR3 DNA sequence: TGTGCCAGCAGTTTAGCGGGAGGGCCCTACGAGCAGTACTTC. Encoded protein: CASSLAGGPYEQYF. The entire variable domain, with the rest obtained from reference TRBV5-5 and TRBJ2-7, is as follows: DAGVTQSPTHLIKTRGQQVTLRCSPISGHKSVSWYQQVLGQGPQFIFQYYEKEERGRGNFPDRFSARQFPNYSSELNVNALLLGDSALYLCASSLAGGPYEQYFGPGTRLTVT.

Of note for this clone: A much larger clone differs from this one at a single base, so this may be a read error. The sample contains more than one DNA sequence encoding this CDR3. The genes are TRBV28 and TRBJ2-7, with D unclear. Germline V gene data show CDR1 as MDHEN and CDR2 as SYDVKM. There are 12 residues in the CDR3. CDR3 residues: CASSLPKYEQYF. The CDR3 DNA reads as TGTGCCAGCAGTTTACCGAAGTACGAGCAATACTTC. Looking up the rest from reference TRBV28 and TRBJ2-7 gives the full variable domain: DVKVTQSSRYLVKRTGEKVFLECVQDMDHENMFWYRQDPGLGLRLIYFSYDVKMKEKGDIPEGYSVSREKKERFSLILESASTNQTSMYLCASSLPKYEQYFGPGTRLTVT.

This chain uses TRBV19 with TRBJ2-1, with 11 nucleotides matching TRBD1. Germline V CDR1 and CDR2: LNHDA, SQIVND (reference sequence). This CDR3 spans 15 amino acids. V shed 3 bases, J shed 3 bases, and the junction held 1 base outside the gene matches. CDR3 in DNA: TGTGCCAGTAGTATGGGGACAGGGGGCTACAATGAGCAGTTCTTC. This gives the protein CASSMGTGGYNEQFF.

This clone was detected only a few times. CDR3 sequence (DNA): TGTGCCAGCAGTCCGGGACAGATAAATGAGCAGTTCTTC. This translates into CASSPGQINEQFF. This chain joins TRBV7-6 and TRBJ2-1, with 7 bases aligning to TRBD1. This CDR3 has 13 residues. Trimming cost V 6 bases and J 7 bases; bases outside gene matches: 6. Germline assignment: CDR1 SGHVS and CDR2 FNYEAQ.

The CDR3 DNA is TGCAGCGTGGCTGACAGGGGGCTTCTCTCTGAAGCTTTCTTT. This sequence encodes CSVADRGLLSEAFF. This sequence joins TRBV29-1 and TRBJ1-1, with 10 bases matching TRBD1. Germline V gives CDR1 SQVTM, CDR2 ANQGSEA. The CDR3 contains 14 residues. Trimming cost V 6 bases and J 6 bases; bases outside gene matches: 10.

CDR3 nucleotide sequence: TGTGCCAGTAGTATAGGACAGGCGCTCCTCTACGAGCAGTACTTC. Protein: CASSIGQALLYEQYF. This chain links TRBV19 with TRBJ2-7; perhaps TRBD1 as D (6 bases). V was cut by 1 base and J by 3 bases, with 13 bases left in between. The CDR3 contains 15 residues. The germline CDR1 and CDR2 sequences are LNHDA and SQIVND (reference sequence).

This clone was recorded a few times. This chain's CDR3 is CASSPEGQGGHEQYF. DNA for the CDR3: TGTGCCAGCTCACCAGAAGGACAGGGGGGCCACGAGCAGTACTTC. V is TRBV18 and J is TRBJ2-7, with TRBD1 matching over 10 bases. The CDR3 is 15 residues long. Germline CDR1 reads KGHSH; CDR2 reads LQKENI. With V trimmed by 2 bases and J by 5 bases, 6 bases remained unmatched.

The chain employs TRBV27 and TRBJ2-3; 7 bases are shared with TRBD1. CDR1 and CDR2 from the germline V gene are MNHEY and SMNVEV (reference sequence). With V trimmed by 5 bases and J by 0 bases, 20 bases remained unmatched. CDR3 size: 20 residues. CDR3 nucleotide sequence: TGTGCCAGCAGTCTTTTTCCCCTTCTAACGGGGACAGCTAGCACAGATACGCAGTATTTT. It yields the protein CASSLFPLLTGTASTDTQYF.

The genes are TRBV6-7 and TRBJ1-1; D is perhaps TRBD1 (6 bases). TRBV6-7 is annotated as an ORF whose role is uncertain. The V end was cut by 0 bases, the J end by 7 bases, with 24 bases between. This CDR3 has 18 residues. The CDR3 bases are TGTGCCAGCAGTTACTCGGATGGGGGGCGCGCTTTCTGGGTTGAAGCTTTCTTT. Its translation: CASSYSDGGRAFWVEAFF.

V and J are TRBV5-4 and TRBJ2-2, with D possibly being TRBD1 (5 bases). V was trimmed by 2 bases and J by 4 bases, leaving 9 bases between them. Germline CDR1 and CDR2: SGHNT and YYREEE (reference sequence). The CDR3 runs 14 residues. CDR3 sequence: CASSLAGITGELFF. CDR3 coding DNA: TGTGCCAGCAGCTTAGCAGGGATCACCGGGGAGCTGTTTTTT.

The V call is TRBV2, the J call TRBJ1-5; perhaps TRBD1 as D (5 bases). V was shortened by 3 bases and J by 7 bases, with 13 bases between the two germline ends. CDR3 size: 14 residues. The germline CDR1 and CDR2 sequences are SNHLY and FYNNEI. The CDR3 DNA reads TGTGCCAGCAGTGAGGGGCAGGGTAAGCAGCCCCAGCATTTT. It translates to CASSEGQGKQPQHF. Looking up the rest from reference TRBV2 and TRBJ1-5 gives the full variable domain: EPEVTQTPSHQVTQMGQEVILRCVPISNHLYFYWYRQILGQKVEFLVSFYNNEISEKSEIFDDQFSVERPDGSNFTLKIRSTKLEDSAMYFCASSEGQGKQPQHFGDGTRLSIL.

CDR3 protein: CASTSPHSYNEQFF. Written as DNA, the CDR3 is TGTGCCAGTACTTCCCCCCACTCCTACAATGAGCAGTTCTTC. The chain combines TRBV19 with TRBJ2-1, with D uncertain. The CDR3 has 14 residues. V was cut by 7 bases and J by 0 bases, with 10 bases left in between. Germline CDR1 is LNHDA and CDR2 is SQIVND (reference sequence).

The V and J genes are TRBV15 and TRBJ2-5; 8 bases fit TRBD1. Germline CDR1 LNHNV, CDR2 YYDKDF (reference sequence). Trimming at V came to 8 bases and at J to 5 bases, leaving 13 bases not matched to a gene. The CDR3 has 15 residues. This CDR3 reads CATARTRGRGETQYF. The CDR3 bases are TGTGCCACCGCCCGGACCAGGGGGCGCGGGGAGACCCAGTACTTC. The full variable domain, in which reference TRBV15 and TRBJ2-5 provide the parts outside the CDR3, is DAMVIQNPRYQVTQFGKPVTLSCSQTLNHNVMYWYQQKSSQAPKLLFHYYDKDFNNEADTPDNFQSRRPNTSFCFLDIRSPGLGDTAMYLCATARTRGRGETQYFGPGTRLLVL.

A few counts support this clone. The gene calls are TRBV5-1 and TRBJ1-1, with D perhaps matching TRBD1 (6 bases). V lost 3 bases to trimming and J lost 1 base, with 13 bases between them. The germline gives CDR1 SGHRS, CDR2 YFSETQ. The length of the CDR3 is 15 residues. CDR3 protein: CASSWGAGRNTEAFF. CDR3 DNA: TGCGCCAGCAGCTGGGGGGCCGGAAGGAACACTGAAGCTTTCTTT.

This rearrangement joins TRBV18 to TRBJ1-5, with D perhaps TRBD1 (5 bases). Germline V gene sequence: CDR1 KGHSH, CDR2 LQKENI. The CDR3 is 14 residues long. Deletions cut 2 bases from V and 2 bases from J, with 7 bases between. Written as DNA, the CDR3 is TGTGCCAGCTCACCAGGGGGGGGCAATCAGCCCCAGCATTTT. The encoded protein is CASSPGGGNQPQHF.

This clone came up a few times. The rearrangement uses TRBV4-2 and TRBJ2-5, with TRBD2 identical over 11 bases. CDR1 is LGHNA, CDR2 YNFKEQ, per germline. After removal of 1 base from V and 5 bases from J, the junction contained 12 bases not matched to a gene. The CDR3 totals 18 residues. The CDR3 protein is CASSQVGLLAGAVETQYF. CDR3 nucleotide sequence: TGTGCCAGCAGCCAAGTGGGGCTACTAGCGGGAGCGGTCGAGACCCAGTACTTC.